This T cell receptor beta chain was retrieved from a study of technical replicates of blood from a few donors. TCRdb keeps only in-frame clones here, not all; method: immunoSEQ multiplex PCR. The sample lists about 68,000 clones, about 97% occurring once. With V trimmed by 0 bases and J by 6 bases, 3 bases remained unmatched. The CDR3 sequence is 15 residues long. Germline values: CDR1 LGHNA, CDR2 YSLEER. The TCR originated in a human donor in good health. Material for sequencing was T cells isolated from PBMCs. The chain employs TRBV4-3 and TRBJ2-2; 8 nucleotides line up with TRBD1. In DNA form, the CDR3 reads TGCGCCAGCAGCCAAGATCCCAGGGGGCCCGGGGAGCTGTTTTTT. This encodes CASSQDPRGPGELFF.